Listed here are 5 T cell receptor beta chains from one sample, sequenced in a study of blood T cell repertoires in COVID-19. Produced via immunoSEQ multiplex PCR; TCRdb's table is partial and in-frame only. The table includes a few hundred thousand clones, 70% to 85% detected once. Material for sequencing was peripheral blood. Every receptor here comes from a human donor in a cohort sampled during active COVID-19.

The chain is built from TRBV11-2 and TRBJ2-1; D possibly corresponds to TRBD2 (6 bases). CDR3 size: 15 residues. V was cut by 5 bases and J by 4 bases, with 15 bases left in between. Germline lookup yields CDR1 SGHAT and CDR2 FQNNGV. The DNA for the CDR3 is TGTGCCAGCAGCCCACCCGGAGGGCTTTACAATGAGCAGTTCTTC. Protein: CASSPPGGLYNEQFF.

This chain uses TRBV7-6 with TRBJ2-2; possibly TRBD2 for D (5 bases). Trimming shortened V by 1 base and J by 6 bases, and 12 bases separated the two germline ends. This CDR3 has 15 amino acids. The germline V gene has CDR1 SGHVS and CDR2 FNYEAQ. The CDR3 nucleotides are TGTGCCAGCAGCTTAGATGCTAGCTACGCCGGGGAGCTGTTTTTT. Amino acids: CASSLDASYAGELFF.

The J gene is TRBJ1-2, the V gene TRBV6-1, with 8 nucleotides matching TRBD1. This CDR3 comprises 16 residues. Germline values: CDR1 MNHNS, CDR2 SASEGT. V shed 2 bases and J 4 bases; nucleotides not matched to a gene: 9. The CDR3 here is CASSERVGTGLYGYTF. In DNA, the CDR3 is TGTGCCAGCAGTGAAAGGGTAGGGACAGGACTCTATGGCTACACCTTC.

The CDR3 DNA follows: TGTGCCAGCAGCGTAGGGGCAGGGGGAGAAGCTTTCTTT. It codes for CASSVGAGGEAFF. This chain joins TRBV9 and TRBJ1-1; 7 bases fit TRBD1. The germline CDR1 and CDR2 sequences are SGDLS and YYNGEE. The CDR3 extends over 13 amino acids. The V gene end was trimmed by 0 bases and the J gene end by 8 bases; junction bases not matched to a gene: 4.

CDR3 region: CASSFRGGTEAFF. The DNA of the CDR3 is TGTGCCAGCAGCTTTCGAGGGGGCACTGAAGCTTTCTTT. The gene calls are TRBV5-4 and TRBJ1-1; tentative D call: TRBD1 (6 bases). Germline V CDR1 and CDR2: SGHNT, YYREEE (reference sequence). This CDR3 region has 13 residues. The V end was cut by 2 bases, the J end by 4 bases, with 9 bases between.